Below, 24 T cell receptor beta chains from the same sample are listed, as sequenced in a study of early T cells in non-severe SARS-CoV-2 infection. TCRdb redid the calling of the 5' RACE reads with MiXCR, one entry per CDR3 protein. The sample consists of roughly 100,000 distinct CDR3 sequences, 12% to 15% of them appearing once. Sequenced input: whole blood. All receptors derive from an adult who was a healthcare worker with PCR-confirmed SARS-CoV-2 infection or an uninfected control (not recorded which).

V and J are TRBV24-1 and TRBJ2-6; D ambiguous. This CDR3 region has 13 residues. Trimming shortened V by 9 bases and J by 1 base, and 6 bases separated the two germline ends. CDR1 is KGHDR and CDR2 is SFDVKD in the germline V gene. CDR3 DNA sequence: TGTGCCACCCTGCCATCTGGGGCCAACGTCCTGACTTTC. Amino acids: CATLPSGANVLTF.

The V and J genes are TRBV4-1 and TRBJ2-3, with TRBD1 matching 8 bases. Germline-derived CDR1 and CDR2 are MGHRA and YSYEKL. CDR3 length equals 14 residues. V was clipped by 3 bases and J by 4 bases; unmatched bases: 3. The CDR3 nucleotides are TGCGCCAGCAGCCATCAGGGGGCTTCAGATACGCAGTATTTT. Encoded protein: CASSHQGASDTQYF.

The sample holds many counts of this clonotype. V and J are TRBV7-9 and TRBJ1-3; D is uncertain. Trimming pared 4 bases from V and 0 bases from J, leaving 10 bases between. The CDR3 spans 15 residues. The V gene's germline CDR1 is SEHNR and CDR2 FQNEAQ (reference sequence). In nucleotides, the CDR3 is TGTGCCAGCAGCTCGGCTGGTATCTCTGGAAACACCATATATTTT. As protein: CASSSAGISGNTIYF.

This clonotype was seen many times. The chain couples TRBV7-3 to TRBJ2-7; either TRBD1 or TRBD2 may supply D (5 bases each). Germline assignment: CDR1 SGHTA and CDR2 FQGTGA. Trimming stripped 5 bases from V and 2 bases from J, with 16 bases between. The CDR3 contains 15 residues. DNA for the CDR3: TGTGCCAGCAGCCGCGTTGGGGGAAATACCTACGAGCAGTACTTC. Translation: CASSRVGGNTYEQYF. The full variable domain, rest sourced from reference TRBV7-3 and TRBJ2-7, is GAGVSQTPSNKVTEKGKYVELRCDPISGHTALYWYRQSLGQGPEFLIYFQGTGAADDSGLPNDRFFAVRPEGSVSTLKIQRTERGDSAVYLCASSRVGGNTYEQYFGPGTRLTVT.

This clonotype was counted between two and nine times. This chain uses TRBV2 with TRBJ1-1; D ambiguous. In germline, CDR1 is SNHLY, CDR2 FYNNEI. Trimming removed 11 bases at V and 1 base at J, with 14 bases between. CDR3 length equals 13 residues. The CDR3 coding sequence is TGTGCCCGGCCTAGGGCGGGGAACACTGAAGCTTTCTTT. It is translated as CARPRAGNTEAFF.

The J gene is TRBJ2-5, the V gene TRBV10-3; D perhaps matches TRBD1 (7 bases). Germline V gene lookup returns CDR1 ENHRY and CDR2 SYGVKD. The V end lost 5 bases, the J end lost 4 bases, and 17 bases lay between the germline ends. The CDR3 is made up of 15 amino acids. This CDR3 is CAISYLGQEGETQYF. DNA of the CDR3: TGTGCCATCAGTTACCTCGGACAGGAGGGAGAGACCCAGTACTTC.

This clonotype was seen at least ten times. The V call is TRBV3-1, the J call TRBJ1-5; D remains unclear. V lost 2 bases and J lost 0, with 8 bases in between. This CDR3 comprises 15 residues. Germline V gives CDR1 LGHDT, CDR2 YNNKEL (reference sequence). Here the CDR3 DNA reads TGTGCCAGCAGCCAAAGGAAGCATAGCAATCAGCCCCAGCATTTT. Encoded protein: CASSQRKHSNQPQHF.

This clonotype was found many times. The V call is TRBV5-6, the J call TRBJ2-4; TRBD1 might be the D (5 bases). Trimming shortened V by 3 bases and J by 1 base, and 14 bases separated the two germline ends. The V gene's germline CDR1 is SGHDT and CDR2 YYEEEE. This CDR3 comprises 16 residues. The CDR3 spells CASSYRAAGAKNIQYF. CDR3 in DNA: TGTGCCAGCAGCTACCGGGCCGCAGGGGCCAAAAACATTCAGTACTTC.

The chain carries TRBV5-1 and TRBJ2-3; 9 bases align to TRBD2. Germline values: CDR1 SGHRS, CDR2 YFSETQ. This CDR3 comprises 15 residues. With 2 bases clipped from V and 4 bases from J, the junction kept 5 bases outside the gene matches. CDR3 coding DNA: TGCGCCAGCAGCTTAGGGACTAGCTCCCCAGATACGCAGTATTTT. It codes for CASSLGTSSPDTQYF.

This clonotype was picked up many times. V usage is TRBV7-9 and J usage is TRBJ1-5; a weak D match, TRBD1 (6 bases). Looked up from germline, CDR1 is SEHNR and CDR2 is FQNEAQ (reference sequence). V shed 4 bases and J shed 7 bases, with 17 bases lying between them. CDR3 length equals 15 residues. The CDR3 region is CASSSGAGARQPQHF. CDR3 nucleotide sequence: TGTGCCAGCAGCTCCGGGGCAGGGGCAAGACAGCCCCAGCATTTT.

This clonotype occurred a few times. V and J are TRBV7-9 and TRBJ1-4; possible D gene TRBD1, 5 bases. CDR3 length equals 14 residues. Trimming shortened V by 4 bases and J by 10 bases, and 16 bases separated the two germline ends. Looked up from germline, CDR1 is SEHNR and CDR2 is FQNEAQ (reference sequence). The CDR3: CASSSPGDGAKLFF. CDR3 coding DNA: TGTGCCAGCAGCTCTCCGGGGGACGGGGCAAAACTGTTTTTT.

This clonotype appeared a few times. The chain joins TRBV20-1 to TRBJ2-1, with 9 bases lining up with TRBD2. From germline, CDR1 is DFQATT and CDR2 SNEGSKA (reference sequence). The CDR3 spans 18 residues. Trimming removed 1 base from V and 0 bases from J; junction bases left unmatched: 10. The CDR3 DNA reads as TGCAGTGCTAGAGTGGGTAGCGGGGGCCTTAGCTCCTACAATGAGCAGTTCTTC. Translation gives CSARVGSGGLSSYNEQFF.

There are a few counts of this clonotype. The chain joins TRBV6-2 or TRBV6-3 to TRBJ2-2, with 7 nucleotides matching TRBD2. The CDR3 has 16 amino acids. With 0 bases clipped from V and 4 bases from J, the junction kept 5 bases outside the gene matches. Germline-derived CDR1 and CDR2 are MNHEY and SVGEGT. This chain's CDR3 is CASSYSSRLATGELFF. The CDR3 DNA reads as TGTGCCAGCAGTTACTCGAGTAGACTAGCCACCGGGGAGCTGTTTTTT.

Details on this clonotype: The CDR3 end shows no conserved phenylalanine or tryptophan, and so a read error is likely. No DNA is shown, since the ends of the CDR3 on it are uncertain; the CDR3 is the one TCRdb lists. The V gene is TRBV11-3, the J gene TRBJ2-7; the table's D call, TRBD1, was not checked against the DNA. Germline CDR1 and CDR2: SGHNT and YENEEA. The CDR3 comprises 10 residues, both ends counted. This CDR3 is CASSLKFPPG.

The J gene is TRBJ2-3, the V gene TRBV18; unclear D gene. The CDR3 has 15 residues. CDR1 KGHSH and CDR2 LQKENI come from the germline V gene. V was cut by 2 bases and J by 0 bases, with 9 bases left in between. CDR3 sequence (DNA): TGTGCCAGCTCACCAACGACCATAAGCACAGATACGCAGTATTTT. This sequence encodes CASSPTTISTDTQYF.

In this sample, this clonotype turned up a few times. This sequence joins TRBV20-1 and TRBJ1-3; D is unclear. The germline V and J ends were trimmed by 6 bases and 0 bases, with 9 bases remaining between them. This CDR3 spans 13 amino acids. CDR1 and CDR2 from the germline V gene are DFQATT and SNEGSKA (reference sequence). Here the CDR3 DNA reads TGCAGTGCCTACAAGGGCTCTGGAAACACCATATATTTT. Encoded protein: CSAYKGSGNTIYF.

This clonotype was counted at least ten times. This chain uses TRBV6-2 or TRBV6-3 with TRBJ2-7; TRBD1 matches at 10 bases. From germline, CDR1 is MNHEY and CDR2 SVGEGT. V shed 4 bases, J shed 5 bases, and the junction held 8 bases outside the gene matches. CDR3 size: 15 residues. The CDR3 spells CASSSSGTGANEQYF. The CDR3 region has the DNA TGTGCCAGCAGTTCCTCCGGGACAGGGGCGAACGAGCAGTACTTC.

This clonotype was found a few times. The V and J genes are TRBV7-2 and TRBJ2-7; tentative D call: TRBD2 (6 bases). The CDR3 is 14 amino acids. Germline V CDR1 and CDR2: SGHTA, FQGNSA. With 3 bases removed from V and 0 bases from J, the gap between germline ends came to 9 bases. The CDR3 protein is CASSLGLHSYEQYF. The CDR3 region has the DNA TGTGCCAGCAGCTTGGGACTTCACTCCTACGAGCAGTACTTC.

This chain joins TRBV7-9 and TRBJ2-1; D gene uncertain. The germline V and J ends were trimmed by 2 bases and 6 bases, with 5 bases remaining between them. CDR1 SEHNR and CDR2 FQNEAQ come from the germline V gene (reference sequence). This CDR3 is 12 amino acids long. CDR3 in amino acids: CASSLNGNEQFF. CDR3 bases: TGTGCCAGCAGCTTAAATGGCAATGAGCAGTTCTTC.

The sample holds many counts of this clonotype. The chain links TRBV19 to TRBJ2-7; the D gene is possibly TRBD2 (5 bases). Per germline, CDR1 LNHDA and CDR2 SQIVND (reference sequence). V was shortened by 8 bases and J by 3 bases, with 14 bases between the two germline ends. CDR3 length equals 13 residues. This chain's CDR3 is CASAPAGIYEQYF. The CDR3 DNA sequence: TGTGCCAGTGCCCCCGCCGGGATCTACGAGCAGTACTTC.

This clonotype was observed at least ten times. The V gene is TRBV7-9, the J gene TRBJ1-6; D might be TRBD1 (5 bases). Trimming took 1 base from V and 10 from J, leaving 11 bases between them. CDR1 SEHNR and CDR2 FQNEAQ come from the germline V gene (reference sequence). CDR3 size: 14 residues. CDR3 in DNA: TGTGCCAGCAGCTTAGTGCGGGGGTCATCACCCCTCCACTTT. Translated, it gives CASSLVRGSSPLHF.

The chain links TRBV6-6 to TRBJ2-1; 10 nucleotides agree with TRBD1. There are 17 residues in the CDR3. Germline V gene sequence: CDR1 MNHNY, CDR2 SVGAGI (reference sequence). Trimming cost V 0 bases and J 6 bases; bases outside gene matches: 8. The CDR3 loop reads CASSYSGTGDLTNEQFF. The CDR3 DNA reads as TGTGCCAGCAGTTACTCGGGGACAGGGGATTTAACCAATGAGCAGTTCTTC.

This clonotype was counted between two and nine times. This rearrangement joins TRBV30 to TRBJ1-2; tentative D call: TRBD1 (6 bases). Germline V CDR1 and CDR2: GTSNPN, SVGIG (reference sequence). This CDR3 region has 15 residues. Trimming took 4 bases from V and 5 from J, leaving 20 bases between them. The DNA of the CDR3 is TGTGCCTGGACCGAGGGGGGCAGGGAATTGTATGGCTACACCTTC. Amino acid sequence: CAWTEGGRELYGYTF. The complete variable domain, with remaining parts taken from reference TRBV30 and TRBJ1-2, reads SQTIHQWPATLVQPVGSPLSLECTVEGTSNPNLYWYRQAAGRGLQLLFYSVGIGQISSEVPQNLSASRPQDRQFILSSKKLLLSDSGFYLCAWTEGGRELYGYTFGSGTRLTVV.

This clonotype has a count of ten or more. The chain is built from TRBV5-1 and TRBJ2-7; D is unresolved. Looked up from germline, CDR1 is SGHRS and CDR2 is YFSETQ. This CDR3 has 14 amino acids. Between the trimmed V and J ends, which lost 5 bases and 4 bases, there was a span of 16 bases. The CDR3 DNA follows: TGCGCCAGCAGACTTGAGATGGCTACTTACGAGCAGTACTTC. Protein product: CASRLEMATYEQYF.